The 30 T cell receptor beta chains listed next were all sequenced from one sample in a study of post-analysis software for immune sequencing data. Study conclusions and caveats: Controls showed lower frequencies than patients for roughly five TRBV segments, and TRBV5-6, TRBV5-1 and TRBV20-1 were among these.

These receptors' targets are unknown. Unique molecular identifiers were carried by the TCR beta cDNA libraries. TCRdb fed the PCR reads into MiXCR, producing one record per CDR3 protein. This table holds some 800,000 distinct CDR3 sequences, 46% found once. Material for sequencing was blood. The receptors derive from a girl aged 10-17 years with multiple sclerosis.

The CDR3 here is CASSLEGTGYTDTQYF. CDR3 nucleotide sequence: TGCGCCAGCAGCTTGGAAGGGACGGGCTACACAGATACGCAGTATTTT. V usage is TRBV5-1 and J usage is TRBJ2-3, with D possibly called TRBD1 or TRBD2 (5 bases each). Trimming took off 0 bases at V and 2 bases at J, with 13 bases between the two ends. The CDR3 has 16 amino acids. The germline CDR1 and CDR2 sequences are SGHRS and YFSETQ.

V gene TRBV6-5 combines with J gene TRBJ2-5; D gene ambiguous. Trimming took off 8 bases at V and 1 base at J, with 8 bases between the two ends. The germline V gene has CDR1 MNHEY and CDR2 SVGAGI. The CDR3 covers 12 residues. CDR3 in DNA: TGTGCCAGCGGTGCAGGCCAAGAGACCCAGTACTTC. This codes for CASGAGQETQYF.

A few counts support this clonotype. V usage is TRBV7-6 and J usage is TRBJ2-7, with 7 nucleotides matching TRBD2. Per germline, CDR1 SGHVS and CDR2 FNYEAQ. V dropped 5 bases and J dropped 1; count of bases not matched to a gene: 8. CDR3 size: 15 residues. In nucleotides, the CDR3 is TGTGCCAGCAGCCCGGAGCGGGATTGGTCCTACGAGCAGTACTTC. Amino acid sequence: CASSPERDWSYEQYF.

This clonotype was seen once. CDR3 in amino acids: CAGRTSSYNEQFF. As DNA, the CDR3 is TGTGCCGGACGGACTAGTTCCTACAATGAGCAGTTCTTC. V gene TRBV6-1 combines with J gene TRBJ2-1; 7 nucleotides line up with TRBD2. Germline-derived CDR1 and CDR2 are MNHNS and SASEGT. The trim removed 11 bases at V and 1 base at J, leaving 5 bases unmatched. This CDR3 comprises 13 residues.

This clonotype was detected only a few times. The rearrangement uses TRBV6-2 or TRBV6-3 and TRBJ2-3; no clear D gene. There are 15 residues in the CDR3. CDR1 and CDR2 (germline): MNHEY, SVGEGT. Trimming took off 5 bases at V and 0 bases at J, with 12 bases between the two ends. The CDR3 here is CASSDPGASTDTQYF. In DNA, the CDR3 is TGTGCCAGCAGTGACCCAGGAGCTAGCACAGATACGCAGTATTTT.

This chain links TRBV24-1 with TRBJ1-5; D is possibly TRBD1 (6 bases). CDR1 is KGHDR, CDR2 SFDVKD, per germline. Trimming stripped 11 bases from V and 2 bases from J, with 18 bases between. This CDR3 region has 15 residues. CDR3: CAKVQGRLGNQPQHF. CDR3 DNA sequence: TGTGCCAAAGTACAGGGCCGCCTGGGCAATCAGCCCCAGCATTTT.

J is TRBJ2-4 and V is TRBV3-1; 12 positions agree with TRBD2. The V gene end was trimmed by 0 bases and the J gene end by 13 bases; junction bases not matched to a gene: 7. CDR1 is LGHDT and CDR2 is YNNKEL in the germline V gene (reference sequence). The CDR3 contains 15 residues. In DNA form, the CDR3 reads TGTGCCAGCAGCCAAGATCTAGCGGGAGGGGGGGAGCAGTACTTC. Encoded protein: CASSQDLAGGGEQYF.

This clonotype was detected a few times. The V call is TRBV9, the J call TRBJ2-3; the D call may be TRBD1 or TRBD2 (5 bases each). V was cut by 5 bases and J by 6 bases, with 19 bases left in between. This CDR3 contains 15 residues. Germline CDR1 and CDR2: SGDLS and YYNGEE. The CDR3 DNA follows: TGTGCCAGCAGTGGGGACGCTGCCCTGTCGGATACGCAGTATTTT. It codes for CASSGDAALSDTQYF.

This clonotype appeared a few times. V gene TRBV27 combines with J gene TRBJ2-3; the D gene could be TRBD1 or TRBD2 (5 bases each). V was clipped by 5 bases and J by 1 base, with 10 bases between them. The CDR3 contains 14 residues. Germline V gene lookup returns CDR1 MNHEY and CDR2 SMNVEV (reference sequence). CDR3 protein: CASSARDGTDTQYF. CDR3 sequence (DNA): TGTGCCAGCAGTGCCCGGGACGGCACAGATACGCAGTATTTT.

This chain links TRBV6-6 with TRBJ1-1, with D maybe TRBD1 (5 bases). V shed 5 bases and J shed 1 base, with 17 bases lying between them. Germline CDR1 MNHNY, CDR2 SVGAGI (reference sequence). The CDR3 length is 16 residues. The CDR3 coding sequence is TGTGCCAGCAGTAAATCCAAGCAAGGGGAGAACACTGAAGCTTTCTTT. This translates into CASSKSKQGENTEAFF.

V usage is TRBV7-6 and J usage is TRBJ2-3, with D unresolved. CDR1 and CDR2 (germline): SGHVS, FNYEAQ. Trimming took 1 base from V and 6 from J, leaving 8 bases between them. CDR3 length: 13 residues. CDR3 in amino acids: CASSLGTKDTQYF. The CDR3 DNA reads as TGTGCCAGCAGCTTAGGTACAAAGGATACGCAGTATTTT.

This clonotype was counted between two and nine times. The gene calls are TRBV11-2 and TRBJ2-3, with 13 bases identical to TRBD2. The germline gives CDR1 SGHAT, CDR2 FQNNGV. V lost 1 base, J lost 0 bases, and 4 bases stayed unmatched. The CDR3 sequence is 18 residues long. The CDR3: CASSLGTSGSWSTDTQYF. In nucleotides, the CDR3 is TGTGCCAGCAGCTTAGGGACTAGCGGGAGCTGGAGCACAGATACGCAGTATTTT.

The chain is built from TRBV12-3 or TRBV12-4 and TRBJ2-5, with TRBD1 identical over 7 bases. The closer fit of TRBJ2-1 to the DNA end suggests the J call may be wrong. The CDR3 has 13 residues. In nucleotides, the CDR3 is TGTGCCAGCAGACCAGGGGGACAAGAGACCCAGTTCTTC. Its protein is CASRPGGQETQFF.

The chain has TRBV20-1 and TRBJ2-1; 11 bases match TRBD1. The CDR3 has 14 residues. Losses at the gene ends were 6 bases for V and 5 bases for J; bases not matched to a gene: 6. Germline lookup yields CDR1 DFQATT and CDR2 SNEGSKA (reference sequence). The CDR3 DNA follows: TGCAGTGCCCCCGGACAGGGGGCCAACAATGAGCAGTTCTTC. Translated, it gives CSAPGQGANNEQFF.

There are a few counts of this clonotype. This rearrangement joins TRBV20-1 to TRBJ2-1, with D possibly TRBD2 on 9 matching bases. The CDR3 is made up of 13 amino acids. Germline V lookup: CDR1 DFQATT, CDR2 SNEGSKA (reference sequence). The CDR3 spells CSLAGQANDEQFF. CDR3 nucleotide sequence: TGCTCCCTAGCGGGACAGGCAAACGATGAGCAGTTCTTC.

The gene calls are TRBV9 and TRBJ1-5; possible D gene TRBD1, 5 bases. Germline lookup yields CDR1 SGDLS and CDR2 YYNGEE. This CDR3 has 14 residues. Trimming removed 2 bases at V and 3 bases at J, with 9 bases between. CDR3 region: CASSVTALNQPQHF. For the CDR3, the DNA is TGTGCCAGCAGCGTGACAGCACTCAATCAGCCCCAGCATTTT.

The rearrangement joins TRBV3-1 to TRBJ2-1; either TRBD1 or TRBD2 may supply D (5 bases each). The V end lost 3 bases, the J end lost 7 bases, and 10 bases lay between the germline ends. Looked up from germline, CDR1 is LGHDT and CDR2 is YNNKEL (reference sequence). The CDR3 covers 13 residues. The CDR3 sequence is CASSHLGVNEQFF. CDR3 coding DNA: TGTGCCAGCAGCCACTTGGGGGTGAATGAGCAGTTCTTC.

This clonotype was observed a few times. The gene calls are TRBV7-6 and TRBJ1-1; possible D gene TRBD1, 5 bases. The CDR3 sequence is 15 residues long. Trimming took 1 base from V and 0 from J, leaving 9 bases between them. Germline-derived CDR1 and CDR2 are SGHVS and FNYEAQ. In DNA form, the CDR3 reads TGTGCCAGCAGCTTAGAGGTGGGGGTGAACACTGAAGCTTTCTTT. Translated: CASSLEVGVNTEAFF.

The chain uses TRBV7-9 and TRBJ2-1; 9 bases agree with TRBD2. CDR3 length equals 16 residues. From germline, CDR1 is SEHNR and CDR2 FQNEAQ (reference sequence). J gave up 7 bases and V 5 bases, and 12 bases lay outside the gene matches. The CDR3 coding sequence is TGTGCCAGCAGCACCCCGGCAATAGCGGGAGTTAATGAGCAGTTCTTC. It codes for CASSTPAIAGVNEQFF. The variable domain in full, completed from reference TRBV7-9 and TRBJ2-1, reads DTGVSQNPRHKITKRGQNVTFRCDPISEHNRLYWYRQTLGQGPEFLTYFQNEAQLEKSRLLSDRFSAERPKGSFSTLEIQRTEQGDSAMYLCASSTPAIAGVNEQFFGPGTRLTVL.

The chain recombines TRBV7-9 with TRBJ2-4; 10 bases line up with TRBD2. The J call could be wrong; TRBJ2-7 is a better fit for the DNA end. CDR3 length: 16 amino acids. Germline lookup yields CDR1 SEHNR and CDR2 FQNEAQ (reference sequence). The CDR3 here is CASSFSGASGSYEQYF. In nucleotides, the CDR3 is TGTGCCAGCAGCTTCTCCGGTGCTAGCGGGAGTTACGAGCAGTACTTC.

A note on this clonotype: An end of the junction differs from the germline gene, which may be a read error. The V gene is TRBV7-7, the J gene TRBJ2-3; 8 bases align to TRBD2. Germline loops: CDR1 SSHAT, CDR2 FNYEAQ (reference sequence). The CDR3 is 16 residues long. Here the CDR3 reads CASSLSGGSGTDTQYF. The CDR3 region has the DNA TGTGCTAGCAGCCTCTCGGGGGGGAGCGGCACAGATACGCAGTATTTT.

The table lists this clonotype with a count of one. V and J are TRBV20-1 and TRBJ1-2; the D is unclear. V dropped 0 bases and J dropped 8 bases, with 7 bases sitting between them. This CDR3 contains 11 residues. Germline V gene sequence: CDR1 DFQATT, CDR2 SNEGSKA (reference sequence). This CDR3 is CSAREDGGYTF. DNA of the CDR3: TGCAGTGCTAGAGAGGATGGCGGCTACACCTTC.

The chain recombines TRBV4-2 with TRBJ2-1; TRBD2 agrees at 14 bases. J lost 8 bases, V lost 3 bases, and 3 bases had no gene match. The CDR3 runs 15 residues. CDR1 is LGHNA, CDR2 YNFKEQ, per germline. The CDR3 DNA reads as TGTGCCAGCAGCCAGGGACTAGCGGGAGACGATGAGCAGTTCTTC. Translating it yields CASSQGLAGDDEQFF.

This clonotype was counted ten times or more. The rearrangement uses TRBV29-1 and TRBJ2-5; possibly TRBD2 for D (6 bases). The germline gives CDR1 SQVTM, CDR2 ANQGSEA. V was cut by 6 bases and J by 4 bases, with 15 bases left in between. This CDR3 has 13 amino acids. DNA for the CDR3: TGCAGCGTGGGGAGGAGCGGCGGAGAGACCCAGTACTTC. Translated, it gives CSVGRSGGETQYF.

The rearrangement joins TRBV27 to TRBJ2-7; 7 bases are shared with TRBD2. Germline assignment: CDR1 MNHEY and CDR2 SMNVEV (reference sequence). This CDR3 spans 17 amino acids. The ends lost 5 bases at V and 4 bases at J; junction bases unmatched: 17. CDR3 region: CASSTYRGDSQRYEQYF. In DNA, the CDR3 is TGTGCCAGCAGTACCTATCGGGGGGACTCCCAGAGGTACGAGCAGTACTTC.

The V gene is TRBV4-3, the J gene TRBJ1-2, with D perhaps TRBD1 (5 bases). V gave up 0 bases and J gave up 4 bases, with 12 bases separating them. Germline V CDR1 and CDR2: LGHNA, YSLEER. This CDR3 is built from 15 residues. The CDR3 region has the DNA TGCGCCAGCAGCCAAGATGCGAGGGGTCCCTATGGCTACACCTTC. Encoded protein: CASSQDARGPYGYTF.

This clonotype was seen more than once but under ten times. The gene calls are TRBV2 and TRBJ2-4; 13 bases match TRBD2. The CDR3 totals 15 residues. Germline assignment: CDR1 SNHLY and CDR2 FYNNEI. V shed 6 bases, J shed 7 bases, and the junction held 6 bases outside the gene matches. CDR3 loop: CASRVGLAGVNIQYF. CDR3 coding DNA: TGTGCCAGCAGAGTCGGACTAGCGGGAGTTAACATTCAGTACTTC.

The chain has TRBV5-5 and TRBJ2-7; 7 positions match TRBD1. This CDR3 is built from 14 residues. V was pared by 0 bases and J by 3 bases, with 3 bases of the junction left unmatched. CDR1 and CDR2 from the germline V gene are SGHKS and YYEKEE (reference sequence). The CDR3 sequence is CASSLGQGYYEQYF. The CDR3 region has the DNA TGTGCCAGCAGCTTGGGACAGGGTTACTACGAGCAGTACTTC.

The V and J genes are TRBV3-1 and TRBJ2-1, with TRBD1 identical over 8 bases. With 5 bases clipped from V and 2 bases from J, the junction kept 8 bases outside the gene matches. The CDR3 loop spans 16 amino acids. Germline V CDR1 and CDR2: LGHDT, YNNKEL (reference sequence). CDR3 region: CASSYPGGSAYNEQFF. CDR3 bases: TGTGCCAGCAGCTACCCAGGGGGCAGCGCCTACAATGAGCAGTTCTTC.

A few counts support this clonotype. V usage is TRBV27 and J usage is TRBJ2-7, with D perhaps TRBD2 (7 bases). This CDR3 spans 16 amino acids. Germline CDR1 is MNHEY and CDR2 is SMNVEV (reference sequence). V lost 5 bases, J lost 0 bases, and 17 bases lay in between. CDR3 DNA: TGTGCCAGCAGTCAGGGGTCGGGGGGAAGCTCCTACGAGCAGTACTTC. Amino acids: CASSQGSGGSSYEQYF.